This is a list of T cell receptor beta chains from one sample in a study of T-cell reconstitution after alpha-beta-depleted transplantation in children. TCRdb processed the PCR reads anew with MiXCR; each CDR3 protein has one entry. The table includes 670,000 or so distinct CDR3 sequences, 10% to 15% detected once. This specimen consisted of PBMCs, obtained before TCRalphabeta/CD19-depleted stem cell transplant. Source of these receptors: a girl aged 2 to 9 with congenital amegakaryocytic thrombocytopenia, due to receive a stem cell transplant. Each CDR3 is given with its conserved first and last residue. A D gene is named only where the DNA matches it firmly. Only some rows state a clone size, as once, few, many or a class for expanded clones.

j_call clone_size d_call v_call cdr3_length cdr3_nt cdr3_aa
TRBJ2-7 few TRBD1 TRBV7-9 19 TGTGCCAGCAGCCCCCCTAGCTCCGACAGGGAAGGATCCCACTACGAGCAGTACTTC CASSPPSSDREGSHYEQYF
TRBJ1-1 . . TRBV20-1 13 TGCAGTGCTAGAGCAGGGACGACCACCGAAGCTTTCTTT CSARAGTTTEAFF
TRBJ2-3 many TRBD2 TRBV6-1 13 TGTGCCAGCAGTGGCCGGACTAGCGATACGCAGTATTTT CASSGRTSDTQYF
TRBJ2-3 many TRBD2 TRBV20-1 14 TGCAGTGCTAGGACCGGGGAGGGGACAGATACGCAGTATTTT CSARTGEGTDTQYF
TRBJ2-5 many . TRBV20-1 16 TGCAGTGCTAGAGCAGAGTCCGGGACATTACAAGAGACCCAGTACTTC CSARAESGTLQETQYF
TRBJ2-1 many TRBD2 TRBV2 17 TGTGCCAGCAGTGGATCCATTCAGCGGGGCTCCTACAATGAGCAGTTCTTC CASSGSIQRGSYNEQFF
TRBJ1-5 many . TRBV5-5 14 TGTGCCAGCAGCGGGACTAATAGCAATCAGCCCCAGCATTTT CASSGTNSNQPQHF
TRBJ1-2 few TRBD1 TRBV20-1 16 TGCAGTGCTAGACGAGGACAGGGGGCGCAGGGCTATGGCTACACCTTC CSARRGQGAQGYGYTF
TRBJ2-5 . TRBD2 TRBV20-1 14 TGCAGTGCGACCTACCGGGCGGGAGAGAAGACCCAGCACTTC CSATYRAGEKTQHF
TRBJ2-2 few TRBD1 TRBV29-1 14 TGCAGCGTTTTCGGGACAGGGAACACCGGGGAGCTGTTTTTT CSVFGTGNTGELFF
TRBJ1-5 many . TRBV20-1 13 TGCAGTGCTAGCGTACTGGGAATTCAGCCCCAGCATTTT CSASVLGIQPQHF
TRBJ1-2 . . TRBV18 12 TGTGCCAGCTCGCCAGGGTTAAGTGGCTACACCTTC CASSPGLSGYTF
TRBJ2-1 . . TRBV30 16 TGTGCCTGGAGTTCAGGGGGCGGGAGCCTCTACAATGAGCAGTTCTTC CAWSSGGGSLYNEQFF
TRBJ2-1 many TRBD1 TRBV12-3/TRBV12-4 15 TGTGCCAGCAGTAGTAGGGGGCGGCGTCTCAATGAGCAGTTCTTC CASSSRGRRLNEQFF
TRBJ2-1 many TRBD2 TRBV12-3/TRBV12-4 17 TGTGCCAGCAGTTTAAAAGGGACTAGCGGGATGAACCATGAGCAGTTCTTC CASSLKGTSGMNHEQFF
TRBJ1-5 . TRBD1 TRBV4-1 15 TGCGCCAGCAGCCAGACAGGGGCCCGTGTTCAGCCCCAGCATTTT CASSQTGARVQPQHF
TRBJ2-2 . . TRBV19 14 TGTGCCAGTACCCCCTGGGCAGACACCGGGGAGCTGTTTTTT CASTPWADTGELFF
TRBJ1-2 few . TRBV15 15 TGTGCCACCAGCAGAGATCGATGGGGAAGAGAAGGCTACACCTTC CATSRDRWGREGYTF
TRBJ1-1 many . TRBV28 13 TGTGCCAGCAAGGGCCGACGCAACACTGAAGCTTTCTTT CASKGRRNTEAFF
TRBJ2-2 . . TRBV12-3/TRBV12-4 14 TGTGCCAGCAGTTTGCGGGGGCCGGGCGGGGAGCTGTTTTTT CASSLRGPGGELFF
TRBJ2-5 few . TRBV28 13 TGTGCCAGCGGGGGCCTGTACCAAGAGACCCAGTACTTC CASGGLYQETQYF
TRBJ2-1 few TRBD2 TRBV7-3 16 TGTGCCAGCAGCTCAGAACCGGGACTAGCGGGAAACGAGCAGTTCTTC CASSSEPGLAGNEQFF
TRBJ2-7 . . TRBV27 13 TGTGCCAGCAGGAAGGGACACTCCTACGAGCAGTACTTC CASRKGHSYEQYF
TRBJ1-2 many . TRBV11-2 13 TGTGCCAGCAGCATAGACGGAAACTATGGCTACACCTTC CASSIDGNYGYTF
TRBJ1-4 many . TRBV12-3/TRBV12-4 14 TGTGCCAGCAAGCAATCCCTCCCAAATGAAAAACTGTTTTTT CASKQSLPNEKLFF
TRBJ1-5 . . TRBV4-1 14 TGCGCCAGCAGCCATGACCCGGGGTTGGAGTCCCAGCATTTT CASSHDPGLESQHF
TRBJ2-5 few . TRBV20-1 14 TGCAGTGCTAGAGATGCGGCGTACCAAGAGACCCAGTACTTC CSARDAAYQETQYF
TRBJ2-5 many . TRBV11-2 15 TGTGCCAGCAGCTTAAGTTGGGTCAGACAAGAGACCCAGTACTTC CASSLSWVRQETQYF
TRBJ2-1 few TRBD1 TRBV7-9 16 TGTGCCAGCAGCCTTCCGAGACAGGGTAATGGCAATGAGCAGTTCTTC CASSLPRQGNGNEQFF
TRBJ2-2 many . TRBV5-1 16 TGCGCCAGCAGCTTAGGTTCCCACGGCCCCACCGGGGAGCTGTTTTTT CASSLGSHGPTGELFF
TRBJ2-1 . . TRBV5-6 12 TGTGCCAGAAGCTTGGGTTCTACCACTGGGTTCTTC CARSLGSTTGFF
TRBJ2-2 . TRBD2 TRBV5-1 17 TGCGCCAGCAGCCAGTCCCTAGCGGGAGTGCACACCGGGGAGCTGTTTTTT CASSQSLAGVHTGELFF
TRBJ2-3 . . TRBV20-1 14 TGCAGTGCCGAAGGACGAGGGGCTACAGATACGCAGTATTTT CSAEGRGATDTQYF
TRBJ1-6 . TRBD1 TRBV12-3/TRBV12-4 15 TGTGCCAGCAAACCCCGGGGACAGGGTGATTCACCCCTCCACTTT CASKPRGQGDSPLHF
TRBJ2-7 few TRBD2 TRBV6-5 15 TGTGCCAGCAGTTATGGAGCGGGAGGGTTCTACGAGCAGTACTTC CASSYGAGGFYEQYF
TRBJ1-1 . . TRBV11-2 14 TGTGCCAGCAGCTTAGATCCCAAGAACACTGAAGCTTTCTTT CASSLDPKNTEAFF
TRBJ2-1 . . TRBV20-1 14 TGCAGTGCTAGGGGAGCGGAGCAAAACAATGAGCAGTTCTTC CSARGAEQNNEQFF
TRBJ2-7 many TRBD1 TRBV11-2 15 TGTGCCAGCAGCTTAACCGGGACAGGTGATTACGAGCAGTACTTC CASSLTGTGDYEQYF
TRBJ2-3 few . TRBV20-1 14 TGCAGTGCTAGAGATCCGGGAGACACAGATACGCAGTATTTT CSARDPGDTDTQYF
TRBJ1-6 many . TRBV12-3/TRBV12-4 16 TGTGCCAGCAGGAGACAGGCGAGCTCCTATAATTCACCCCTCCACTTT CASRRQASSYNSPLHF
TRBJ2-2 . TRBD2 TRBV5-1 15 TGCGCCAGCAGCTTGCCGGGAGGGAACACCGGGGAGCTGTTTTTT CASSLPGGNTGELFF
TRBJ2-5 . . TRBV28 17 TGTGCCAGCAGTGGGGGTTTGGGTGGAGGAGGGCCGGAGACCCAGTACTTC CASSGGLGGGGPETQYF
TRBJ1-4 . . TRBV15 17 TGTGCCACCAGCAGAGGCCCCTTAAGGACACTTAATGAAAAACTGTTTTTT CATSRGPLRTLNEKLFF